The entry that follows covers one TCR beta chain sequence. The data originate from a study of cytomegalovirus exposure and HLA in healthy donors. The study ran its PCR with 60 Vbeta and 13 Jbeta primers. Sequencing used immunoSEQ multiplex PCR; TCRdb keeps in-frame clones, though not all of them. The table for this sample gives 80,000 to 100,000 clones. The CDR3 totals 14 residues. The germline V gene has CDR1 SGDLS and CDR2 YYNGEE. Deletions cut 1 base from V and 7 bases from J, with 9 bases between. This clonotype originated in a woman in her twenties or thirties in good health and CMV-seronegative. The chain recombines TRBV9 with TRBJ1-6, with D unresolved. Sequencing was performed on PBMCs. The CDR3 DNA follows: TGTGCCAGCAGCGTAACAGCGGCAAATTCACCCCTCCACTTT. Amino acids: CASSVTAANSPLHF. The full variable domain, in which reference TRBV9 and TRBJ1-6 provide the parts outside the CDR3, is DSGVTQTPKHLITATGQRVTLRCSPRSGDLSVYWYQQSLDQGLQFLIQYYNGEERAKGNILERFSAQQFPDLHSELNLSSLELGDSALYFCASSVTAANSPLHFGNGTRLTVT.